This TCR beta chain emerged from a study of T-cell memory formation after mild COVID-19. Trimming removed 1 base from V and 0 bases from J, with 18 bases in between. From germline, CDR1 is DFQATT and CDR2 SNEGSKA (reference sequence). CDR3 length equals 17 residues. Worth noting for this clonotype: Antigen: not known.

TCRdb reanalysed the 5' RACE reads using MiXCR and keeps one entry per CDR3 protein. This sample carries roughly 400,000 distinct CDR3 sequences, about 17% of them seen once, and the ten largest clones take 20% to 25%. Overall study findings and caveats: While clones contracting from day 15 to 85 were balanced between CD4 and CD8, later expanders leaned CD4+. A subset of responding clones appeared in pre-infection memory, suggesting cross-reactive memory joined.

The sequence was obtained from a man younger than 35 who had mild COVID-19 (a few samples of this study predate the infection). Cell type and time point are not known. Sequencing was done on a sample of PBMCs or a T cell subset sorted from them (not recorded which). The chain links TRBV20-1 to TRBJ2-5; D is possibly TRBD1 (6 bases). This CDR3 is CSARGLTGFRDQETQYF. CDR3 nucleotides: TGCAGTGCTAGAGGTCTAACAGGGTTTCGAGACCAAGAGACCCAGTACTTC.